The source of this T cell receptor (beta chain) is a study of T cell repertoires in cytomegalovirus infection. As concerns this clonotype: Its antigen is not known.

TCRdb reanalysed the reads using MiXCR and keeps one entry per CDR3 protein. The top ten clones hold around three fifths of a sample with approximately 110,000 distinct CDR3 sequences, around 32% of them seen once. The CDR3 runs to 13 residues. The germline V and J ends were trimmed by 0 bases and 2 bases, with 5 bases remaining between them. Germline V gene lookup returns CDR1 SGHDT and CDR2 YYEEEE. Sequences were derived from CD8+ T cells from cultured PBMCs, sampled from culture after CMV antigen stimulation. The sequence derives from a human donor in good health (CMV status not recorded). Some clones in this sample may be carry-over from other donors' samples. The J gene is TRBJ2-5, the V gene TRBV5-6; the D is unclear. DNA for the CDR3: TGTGCCAGCAGCTTGGCCGTTCAAGAGACCCAGTACTTC. The encoded protein is CASSLAVQETQYF.